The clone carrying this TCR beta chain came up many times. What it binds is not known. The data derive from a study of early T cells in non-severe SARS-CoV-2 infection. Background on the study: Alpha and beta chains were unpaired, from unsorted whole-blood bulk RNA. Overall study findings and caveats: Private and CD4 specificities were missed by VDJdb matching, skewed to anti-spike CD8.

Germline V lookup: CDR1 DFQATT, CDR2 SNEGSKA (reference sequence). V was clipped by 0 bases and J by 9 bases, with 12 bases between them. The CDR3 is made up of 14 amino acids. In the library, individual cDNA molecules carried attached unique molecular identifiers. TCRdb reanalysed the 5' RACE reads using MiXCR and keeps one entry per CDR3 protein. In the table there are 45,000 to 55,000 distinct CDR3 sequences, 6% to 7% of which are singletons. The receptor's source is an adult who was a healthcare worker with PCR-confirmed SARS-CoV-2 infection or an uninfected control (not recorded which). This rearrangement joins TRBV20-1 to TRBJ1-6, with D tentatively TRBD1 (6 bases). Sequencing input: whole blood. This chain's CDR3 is CSARDVGGLSPLHF. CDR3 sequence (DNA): TGCAGTGCTAGAGACGTGGGGGGCCTTTCACCCCTCCACTTT.